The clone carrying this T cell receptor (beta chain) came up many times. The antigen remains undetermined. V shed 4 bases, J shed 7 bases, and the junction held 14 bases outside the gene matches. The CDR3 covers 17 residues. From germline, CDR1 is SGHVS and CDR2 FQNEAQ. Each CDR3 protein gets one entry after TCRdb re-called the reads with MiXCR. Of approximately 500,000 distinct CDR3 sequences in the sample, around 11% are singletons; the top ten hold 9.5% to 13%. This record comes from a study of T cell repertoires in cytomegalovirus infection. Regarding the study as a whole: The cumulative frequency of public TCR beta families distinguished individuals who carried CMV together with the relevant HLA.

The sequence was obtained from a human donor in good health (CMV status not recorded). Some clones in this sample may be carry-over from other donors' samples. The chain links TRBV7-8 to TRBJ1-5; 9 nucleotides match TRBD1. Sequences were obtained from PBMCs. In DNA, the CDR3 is TGTGCCAGCAGCTGGACTCCGGGACAGGGAGTCGGGCAGCCCCAGCATTTT. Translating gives CASSWTPGQGVGQPQHF.